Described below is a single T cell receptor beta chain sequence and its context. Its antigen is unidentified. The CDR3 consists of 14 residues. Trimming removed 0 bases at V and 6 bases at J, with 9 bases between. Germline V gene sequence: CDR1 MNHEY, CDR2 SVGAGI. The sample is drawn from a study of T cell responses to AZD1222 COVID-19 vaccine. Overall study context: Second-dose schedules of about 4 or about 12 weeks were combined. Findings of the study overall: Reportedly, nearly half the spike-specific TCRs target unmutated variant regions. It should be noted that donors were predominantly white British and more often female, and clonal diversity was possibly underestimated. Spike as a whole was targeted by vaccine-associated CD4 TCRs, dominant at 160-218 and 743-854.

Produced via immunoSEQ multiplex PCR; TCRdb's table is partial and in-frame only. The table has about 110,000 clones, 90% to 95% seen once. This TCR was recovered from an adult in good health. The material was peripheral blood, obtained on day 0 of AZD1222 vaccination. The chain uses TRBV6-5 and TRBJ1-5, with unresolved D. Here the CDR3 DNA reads TGTGCCAGCAGTTACTCGGGCAGATCTCAGCCCCAGCATTTT. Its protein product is CASSYSGRSQPQHF.